This TCR beta chain is from a study of T cell changes during pregnancy in multiple sclerosis. V was clipped by 4 bases and J by 4 bases; unmatched bases: 7. The germline V gene encodes CDR1 MNHEY and CDR2 SMNVEV (reference sequence). The CDR3 is 15 residues long. The protocol was immunoSEQ multiplex PCR, while the TCRdb copy is restricted to in-frame clones and leaves out a portion. The sample holds some 110,000 clones; less than 95% are singletons and the top ten take 1.5% to 2%. The clonotype originates from a female donor with multiple sclerosis, enrolled in a pregnancy study. This specimen was peripheral blood, taken after pregnancy. The chain joins TRBV27 to TRBJ2-1; TRBD1 matches at 7 bases. The CDR3, as DNA: TGTGCCAGCAGTTCACCGGACAGGTTATACAATGAGCAGTTCTTC. Translation: CASSSPDRLYNEQFF.